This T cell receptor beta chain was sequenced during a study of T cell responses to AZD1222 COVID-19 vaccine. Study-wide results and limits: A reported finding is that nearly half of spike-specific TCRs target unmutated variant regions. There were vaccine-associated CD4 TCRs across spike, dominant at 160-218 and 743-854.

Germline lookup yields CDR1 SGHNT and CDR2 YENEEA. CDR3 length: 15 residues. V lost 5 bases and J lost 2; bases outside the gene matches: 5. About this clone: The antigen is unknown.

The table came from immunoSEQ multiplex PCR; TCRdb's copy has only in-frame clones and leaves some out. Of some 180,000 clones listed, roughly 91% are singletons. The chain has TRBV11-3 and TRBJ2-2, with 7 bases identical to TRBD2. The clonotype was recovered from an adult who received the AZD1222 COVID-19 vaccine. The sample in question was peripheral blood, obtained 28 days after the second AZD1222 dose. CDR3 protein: CASSVGGSNTGELFF. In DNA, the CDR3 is TGTGCCAGCAGCGTCGGGGGGAGTAACACCGGGGAGCTGTTTTTT.